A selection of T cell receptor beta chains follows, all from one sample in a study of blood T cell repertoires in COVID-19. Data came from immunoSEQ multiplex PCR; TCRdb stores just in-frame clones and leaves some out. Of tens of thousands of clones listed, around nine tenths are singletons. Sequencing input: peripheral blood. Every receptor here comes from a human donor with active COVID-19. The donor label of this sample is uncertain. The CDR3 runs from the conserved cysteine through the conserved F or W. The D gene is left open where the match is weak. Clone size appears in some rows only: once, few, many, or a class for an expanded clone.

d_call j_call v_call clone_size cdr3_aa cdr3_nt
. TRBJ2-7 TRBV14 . CASSQADTLHEQYF TGTGCCAGCAGCCAAGCTGACACCCTCCACGAGCAGTACTTC
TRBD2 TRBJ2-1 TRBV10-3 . CAIRRTSGGAFSSYNEQFF TGTGCCATCAGGCGGACTAGCGGGGGGGCTTTTAGCTCCTACAATGAGCAGTTCTTC
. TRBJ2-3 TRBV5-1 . CASSLARVTDTQYF TGCGCCAGCAGCTTGGCCAGGGTCACAGATACGCAGTATTTT
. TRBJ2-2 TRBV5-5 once CASSLEERVHTGELFF TGTGCCAGCAGCTTGGAGGAACGGGTTCACACCGGGGAGCTGTTTTTT
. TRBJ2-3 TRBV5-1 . CASSLGGTWGTDTQYF TGCGCCAGCAGCTTGGGAGGGACTTGGGGAACAGATACGCAGTATTTT
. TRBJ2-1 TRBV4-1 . CASSQQQGWDEQFF TGCGCCAGCAGCCAACAGCAGGGCTGGGATGAGCAGTTCTTC
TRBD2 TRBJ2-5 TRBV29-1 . CSVVRSGRGEETQYF TGCAGCGTTGTTCGTAGCGGGAGAGGGGAAGAGACCCAGTACTTC
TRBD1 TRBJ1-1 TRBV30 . CAWAWTGGTEAFF TGTGCCTGGGCATGGACAGGGGGCACTGAAGCTTTCTTT
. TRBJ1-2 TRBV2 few CASSEELIFYGYTF TGTGCCAGCAGTGAAGAACTTATTTTTTATGGCTACACCTTC
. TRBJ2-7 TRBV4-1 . CASSQEERTAYEQYF TGCGCCAGCAGCCAAGAGGAGCGGACTGCCTACGAGCAGTACTTC
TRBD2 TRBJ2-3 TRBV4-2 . CASSQIGAGGPTDTQYF TGTGCCAGCAGCCAAATAGGGGCGGGAGGGCCCACAGATACGCAGTATTTT
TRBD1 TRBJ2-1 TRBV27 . CASRQGALDEQFF TGTGCCAGCAGACAGGGGGCTTTGGATGAGCAGTTCTTC
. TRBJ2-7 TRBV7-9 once CASSPRSDYEQYF TGTGCCAGCAGCCCGAGATCCGACTACGAGCAGTACTTC
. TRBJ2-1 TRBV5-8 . CASSFRENNEQFF TGTGCCAGCAGTTTCAGGGAAAACAATGAGCAGTTCTTC
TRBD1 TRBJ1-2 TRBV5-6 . CASSLTGTANYGYTF TGTGCCAGCAGCCTCACCGGGACAGCCAACTATGGCTACACCTTC
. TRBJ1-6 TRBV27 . CASSFGRVNSPLHF TGTGCCAGCAGTTTCGGCAGGGTTAATTCACCCCTCCACTTT
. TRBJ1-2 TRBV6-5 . CASSYRGGYTF TGTGCCAGCAGTTACAGAGGGGGCTACACCTTC
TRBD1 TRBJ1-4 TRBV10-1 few CASSEGSGGIEKLFF TGCGCCAGCAGTGAGGGTTCAGGGGGCATTGAAAAACTGTTTTTT
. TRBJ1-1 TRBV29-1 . CSVSQRRGAEAFF TGCAGCGTTTCACAGCGGAGAGGAGCTGAAGCTTTCTTT
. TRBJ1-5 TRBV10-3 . CAISEGGRAGQPQHF TGTGCCATCAGTGAGGGGGGCAGGGCAGGTCAGCCCCAGCATTTT
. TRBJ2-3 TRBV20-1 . CSAYSTDTQYF TGCAGTGCATATAGCACAGATACGCAGTATTTT
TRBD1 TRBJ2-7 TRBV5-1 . CASSSAPTGAYEQYF TGCGCCAGCAGCTCCGCCCCGACAGGGGCCTACGAGCAGTACTTC
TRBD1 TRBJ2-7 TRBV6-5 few CASTRTGAKQYF TGTGCCAGCACCAGGACAGGGGCAAAGCAGTACTTC
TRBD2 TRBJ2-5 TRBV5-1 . CASSPTSGDEETQYF TGCGCCAGCAGCCCGACTAGCGGGGACGAGGAGACCCAGTACTTC
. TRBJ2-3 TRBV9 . CASSVEAVSTDTQYF TGTGCCAGCAGCGTAGAAGCGGTTAGCACAGATACGCAGTATTTT
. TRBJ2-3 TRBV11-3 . CASSLRQERQYF TGTGCCAGCAGCTTAAGACAGGAGCGGCAGTATTTT
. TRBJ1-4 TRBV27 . CASRRQQNEKLFF TGTGCCAGCCGGAGACAGCAGAATGAAAAACTGTTTTTT
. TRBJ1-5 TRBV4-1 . CASSQDPAGSNQPQHF TGCGCCAGCAGCCAAGACCCGGCAGGTAGCAATCAGCCCCAGCATTTT
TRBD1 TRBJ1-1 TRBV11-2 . CASSIRGDRSGNTEAFF TGTGCCAGCAGCATAAGAGGGGACAGGTCTGGGAACACTGAAGCTTTCTTT
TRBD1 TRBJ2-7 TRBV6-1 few CASSELHYGTGRSQYF TGTGCCAGCAGTGAATTGCATTATGGGACAGGGCGCTCTCAGTACTTC
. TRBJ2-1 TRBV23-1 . CASSQGSGGSYNEQFF TGCGCCAGCAGTCAAGGCTCTGGGGGGTCCTACAATGAGCAGTTCTTC
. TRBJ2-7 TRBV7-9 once CASSFGYRVDEQYF TGTGCCAGCAGCTTTGGTTACAGGGTCGACGAGCAGTACTTC
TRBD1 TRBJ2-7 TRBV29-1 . CSAKQGAYEQYF TGCAGCGCTAAACAGGGGGCCTACGAGCAGTACTTC
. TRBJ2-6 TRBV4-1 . CASSQDRSGAGANVLTF TGCGCCAGCAGCCAAGATCGGTCAGGCGCTGGGGCCAACGTCCTGACTTTC
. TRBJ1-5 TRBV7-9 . CASSLGSRGADQPQHF TGTGCCAGCAGCTTAGGGTCCCGGGGGGCCGATCAGCCCCAGCATTTT
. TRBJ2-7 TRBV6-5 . CASSSRPLDEQYF TGTGCCAGCAGTTCCAGGCCACTAGACGAGCAGTACTTC
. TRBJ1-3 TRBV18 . CASSSFGQSSSGNTIYF TGTGCCAGCTCGAGTTTTGGGCAGTCGAGCTCTGGAAACACCATATATTTT
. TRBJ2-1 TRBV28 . CASNPRGVGGAYNEQFF TGTGCCAGCAATCCCAGGGGGGTTGGTGGGGCTTACAATGAGCAGTTCTTC
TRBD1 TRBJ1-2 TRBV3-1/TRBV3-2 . CASSQDRRTGLNYGYTF TGTGCCAGCAGCCAAGATCGGCGGACAGGGCTTAACTATGGCTACACCTTC
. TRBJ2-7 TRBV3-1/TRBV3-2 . CASSQMRVDEQYF TGTGCCAGCAGCCAAATGAGGGTTGACGAGCAGTACTTC
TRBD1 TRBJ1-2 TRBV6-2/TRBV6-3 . CASSYAQGQGNYGYTF TGTGCCAGCAGTTACGCACAAGGACAGGGAAACTATGGCTACACCTTC
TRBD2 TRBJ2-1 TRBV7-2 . CASSRAGGRNEQFF TGTGCCAGCAGCAGAGCGGGAGGAAGAAATGAGCAGTTCTTC
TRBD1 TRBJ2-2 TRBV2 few CASSPQGANTGELFF TGTGCCAGCAGTCCCCAGGGGGCGAACACCGGGGAGCTGTTTTTT
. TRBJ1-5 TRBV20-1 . CSASRGGQYSNQPQHF TGCAGTGCTAGTAGGGGGGGCCAATATAGCAATCAGCCCCAGCATTTT
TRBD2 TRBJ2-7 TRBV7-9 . CASSLLDTSGRNYEQYF TGTGCCAGCAGCTTGTTAGACACTAGCGGGAGGAACTACGAGCAGTACTTC
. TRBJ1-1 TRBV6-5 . CASSPPTGNTEAFF TGTGCCAGCAGCCCACCCACAGGGAACACTGAAGCTTTCTTT